A selection of T cell receptor beta chains follows, all from one sample in a study of CD8 T cells in ankylosing spondylitis. TCRdb re-called the 5' RACE reads through MiXCR, storing one row per CDR3 protein. The sample has approximately 540,000 distinct CDR3 sequences, roughly an eighth seen once; the top ten hold 6.5% to 7%. Sequencing was performed on blood, either unsorted or a sorted T cell fraction (not recorded which). The receptors were sampled from a male donor with ankylosing spondylitis. The CDR3 runs from the conserved cysteine through the conserved F or W. D genes are given only for firm matches. Where a row states a size, it is once, few, many or the class of an expanded clone; other rows omit it.

size	V	D	J	CDR3	DNA
many	TRBV12-3/TRBV12-4	TRBD1	TRBJ1-6	CASSRGDRGDSPLHF	TGTGCCAGCAGTAGGGGGGACAGGGGGGATTCACCCCTCCACTTT
-	TRBV27	TRBD1	TRBJ1-5	CASSRRGQGNNQPQHF	TGTGCCAGCAGCCGGAGGGGGCAGGGTAACAATCAGCCCCAGCATTTT
few	TRBV11-3	TRBD2	TRBJ2-1	CASSLILRAGESSEQFF	TGTGCCAGCAGCCTCATTCTCCGAGCGGGAGAAAGTAGTGAGCAGTTCTTC
-	TRBV3-1	-	TRBJ1-2	CASSQDGGRGYTF	TGTGCCAGCAGCCAAGATGGGGGTCGGGGCTACACCTTC
-	TRBV21-1	-	TRBJ2-7	CASSKGTRLRLYEQYF	TGTGCCAGCAGCAAGGGCACGCGTTTGAGGCTTTACGAGCAGTACTTC
few	TRBV10-1	TRBD2	TRBJ2-2	CASGTSGNTGELFF	TGCGCCAGCGGGACTAGCGGGAACACCGGGGAGCTGTTTTTT
-	TRBV7-7	TRBD2	TRBJ2-1	CASRPSNSPDSGSLYNEQFF	TGTGCCAGCAGGCCCTCGAACAGCCCCGATAGCGGGAGTCTATACAATGAGCAGTTCTTC
-	TRBV5-1	-	TRBJ2-1	CASSLGFAQGGTYNEQFF	TGCGCCAGCAGCTTGGGATTCGCACAGGGAGGGACTTACAATGAGCAGTTCTTC
few	TRBV5-1	-	TRBJ1-1	CASSLGTVYTEAFF	TGCGCCAGCAGCTTGGGGACAGTCTACACTGAAGCTTTCTTT
-	TRBV6-1	-	TRBJ1-3	CASSVTRSSGNTIYF	TGTGCCAGCAGTGTTACGAGAAGCTCTGGAAACACCATATATTTT
few	TRBV5-1	-	TRBJ2-5	CASSYTGEGETQYF	TGCGCCAGCAGCTACACAGGGGAGGGGGAGACCCAGTACTTC
few	TRBV25-1	-	TRBJ1-1	CASVGRTQNTEAFF	TGTGCCAGCGTGGGCCGGACTCAGAACACTGAAGCTTTCTTT
-	TRBV6-1	-	TRBJ2-5	CASSEGAGLVETQYF	TGTGCCAGCAGTGAAGGGGCGGGACTGGTAGAGACCCAGTACTTC
-	TRBV5-1	-	TRBJ2-3	CASSLGPSRGTDTQYF	TGCGCCAGCAGCTTGGGCCCTAGCAGGGGCACAGATACGCAGTATTTT
-	TRBV27	TRBD1	TRBJ1-2	CASSEMYSLRTGTGYTF	TGTGCCAGCAGTGAAATGTACTCCTTAAGGACAGGAACTGGCTACACCTTC
-	TRBV20-1	TRBD2	TRBJ2-5	CSASGQVRGLAGQETQYF	TGCAGTGCCTCCGGACAGGTTCGGGGACTAGCGGGACAAGAGACCCAGTACTTC
-	TRBV20-1	TRBD2	TRBJ2-3	CSARTGGPAGGGTDTQYF	TGCAGTGCTAGAACGGGAGGACCGGCGGGAGGGGGAACAGATACGCAGTATTTT
many	TRBV20-1	-	TRBJ2-1	CSARGTTPYNEQFF	TGCAGTGCTAGAGGAACGACCCCCTACAATGAGCAGTTCTTC
many	TRBV7-9	-	TRBJ1-2	CASSLASDLNGYTF	TGTGCCAGCAGCTTAGCGTCGGACCTCAATGGCTACACCTTC
few	TRBV5-1	TRBD2	TRBJ2-7	CASRPRLAGISYEQYF	TGCGCCAGCAGACCCAGACTAGCGGGAATCTCCTACGAGCAGTACTTC
-	TRBV11-2	-	TRBJ2-2	CASSFKGVAGELFF	TGTGCCAGCAGCTTTAAGGGGGTCGCCGGGGAGCTGTTTTTT
-	TRBV27	-	TRBJ2-2	CASSPGTLVGELFF	TGTGCCAGCAGTCCCGGGACTTTAGTAGGGGAGCTGTTTTTT